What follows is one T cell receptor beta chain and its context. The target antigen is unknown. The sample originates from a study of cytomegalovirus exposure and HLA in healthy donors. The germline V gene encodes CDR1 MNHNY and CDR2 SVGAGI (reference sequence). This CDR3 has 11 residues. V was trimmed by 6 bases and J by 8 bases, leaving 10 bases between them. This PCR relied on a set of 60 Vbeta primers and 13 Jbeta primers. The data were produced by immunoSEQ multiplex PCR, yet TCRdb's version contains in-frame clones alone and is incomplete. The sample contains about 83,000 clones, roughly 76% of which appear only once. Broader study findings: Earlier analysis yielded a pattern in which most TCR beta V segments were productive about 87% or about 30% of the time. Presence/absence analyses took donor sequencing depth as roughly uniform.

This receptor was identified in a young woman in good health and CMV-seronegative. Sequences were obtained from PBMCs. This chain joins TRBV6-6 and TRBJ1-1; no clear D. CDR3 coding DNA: TGTGCCAGCAGATTAGGAGTAGAAGCTTTCTTT. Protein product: CASRLGVEAFF.